The subject of this entry is one T cell receptor (beta chain). TCRdb keeps only in-frame clones here, not all; method: immunoSEQ multiplex PCR. The sample consists of under 850,000 clones, 72% of them appearing once. CD45RA+ naive and CD45RA-negative memory subsets were separated from CD4+ cells. The source of the sample is a study of shared clonotypes between healthy human individuals. Trimming pared 3 bases from V and 5 bases from J, leaving 8 bases between. The germline V gene encodes CDR1 MNHEY and CDR2 SMNVEV (reference sequence). CDR3 length equals 13 residues. This chain connects TRBV27 to TRBJ2-1; the D is unclear. The receptor was isolated from a woman aged 25-40 years in good health. The sample comprised memory CD4+ T cells sorted from blood. Sample subset: CD45RA-negative fraction. CDR3 bases: TGTGCCAGCAGTTTCCATCATAACAATGAGCAGTTCTTC. This encodes CASSFHHNNEQFF.